Sequencing of this T cell receptor (beta chain) was carried out in a study of shared clonotypes between healthy human individuals. Study findings and constraints: Represented diversity (both genetic and exposure-history) was limited by the small number of donors.

For this clone: Its antigen is as yet unknown. The same CDR3 can be traced to other DNA sequences in this sample.

The test was conducted at deep level. Several immunoSEQ 96-well plates shared each subset's DNA, each plate a replicate. As handled by the study authors: ImmunoSEQ only sent back junction sequences with no quality scores, so filtering was done differently. The repertoire was sequenced with immunoSEQ multiplex PCR; TCRdb's copy has only in-frame clones and lacks some. The V and J calls and clone size come from that table; D and trimming were worked out from the DNA. This repertoire shows fewer than 3 million clones, around 90% found once; its top ten account for about 0.41%. Sequences were obtained from naive CD4+ T cells from PBMCs. Subset indicated: CD45RA+ positively selected. This receptor was obtained from a man younger than 30 in good health. Some clones in this sample may be carry-over from other donors' samples.

This CDR3 reads CASSARTSGYNEQFF. The CDR3, as DNA: TGTGCCAGCAGCGCCCGGACTAGCGGCTACAATGAGCAGTTCTTC. The chain uses TRBV9 and TRBJ2-1; 10 bases are a match to TRBD2. CDR1 SGDLS and CDR2 YYNGEE come from the germline V gene. The CDR3 has 15 residues. Trimming at V came to 3 bases and at J to 3 bases, leaving 3 bases not matched to a gene.